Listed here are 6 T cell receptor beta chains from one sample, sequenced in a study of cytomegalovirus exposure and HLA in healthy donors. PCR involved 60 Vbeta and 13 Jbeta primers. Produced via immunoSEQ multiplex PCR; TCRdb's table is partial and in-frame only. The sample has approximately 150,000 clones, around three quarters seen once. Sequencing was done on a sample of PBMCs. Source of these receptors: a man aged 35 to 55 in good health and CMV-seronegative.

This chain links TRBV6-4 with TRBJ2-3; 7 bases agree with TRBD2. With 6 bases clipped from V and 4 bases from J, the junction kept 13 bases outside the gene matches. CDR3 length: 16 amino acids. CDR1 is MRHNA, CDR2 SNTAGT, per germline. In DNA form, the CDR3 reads TGTGCCAGCAGCCCCGGGAGGCTAGCGCTGGCAGATACGCAGTATTTT. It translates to CASSPGRLALADTQYF.

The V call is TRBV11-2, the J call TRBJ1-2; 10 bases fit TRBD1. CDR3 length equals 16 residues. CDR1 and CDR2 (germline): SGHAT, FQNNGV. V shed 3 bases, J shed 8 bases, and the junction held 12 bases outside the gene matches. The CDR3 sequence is CASSFEVTGGEEGYTF. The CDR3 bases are TGTGCCAGCAGCTTTGAGGTGACAGGGGGCGAGGAGGGCTACACCTTC.

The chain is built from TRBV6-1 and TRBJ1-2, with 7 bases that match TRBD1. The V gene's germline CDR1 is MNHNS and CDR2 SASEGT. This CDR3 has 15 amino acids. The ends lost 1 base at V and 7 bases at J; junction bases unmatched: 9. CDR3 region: CASSEVWRGQGGYTF. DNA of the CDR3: TGTGCCAGCAGTGAAGTTTGGAGGGGGCAAGGTGGCTACACCTTC.

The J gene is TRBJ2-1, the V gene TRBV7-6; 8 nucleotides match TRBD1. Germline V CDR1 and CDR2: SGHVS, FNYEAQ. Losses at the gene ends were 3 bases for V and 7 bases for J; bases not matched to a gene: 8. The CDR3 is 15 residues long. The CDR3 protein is CASSFPGTGANEQFF. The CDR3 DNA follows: TGTGCCAGCAGCTTTCCCGGGACAGGCGCGAATGAGCAGTTCTTC.

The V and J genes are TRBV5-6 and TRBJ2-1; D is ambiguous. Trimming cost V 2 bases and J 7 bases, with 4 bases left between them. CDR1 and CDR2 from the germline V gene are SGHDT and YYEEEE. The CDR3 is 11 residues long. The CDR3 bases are TGTGCCAGCAGCTTTACTAATGAGCAGTTCTTC. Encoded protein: CASSFTNEQFF.

The CDR3 nucleotides read TGCGCCAGCAGCTTGGCCGCGGGAGCCTACGAGCAGTACTTC. Translation: CASSLAAGAYEQYF. This chain connects TRBV5-1 to TRBJ2-7; TRBD2 matches 7 bases. The J segment lost 2 bases and the V segment lost 0 bases, leaving 2 bases of the junction unmatched. Germline CDR1 SGHRS, CDR2 YFSETQ. The CDR3 totals 14 residues.